This passage covers 24 T cell receptor beta chains from one sample sequenced in a study of blood T cell repertoires in COVID-19. Method: immunoSEQ multiplex PCR; TCRdb's copy keeps in-frame clones and lacks some. Altogether 150,000 or so clones are present, around 85% being singletons, with the ten largest covering around 3.1%. The sample consisted of peripheral blood. Source of these receptors: a woman of 80 years or more with acute or convalescent COVID-19.

This chain uses TRBV4-3 with TRBJ2-5; 9 positions agree with TRBD1. The germline V gene encodes CDR1 LGHNA and CDR2 YSLEER. The CDR3 runs to 16 residues. V lost 4 bases to trimming and J lost 2 bases; unmatched junction nucleotides: 8. CDR3 sequence: CASSPGQGRFQETQYF. The CDR3 DNA reads TGCGCCAGCAGCCCAGGACAGGGGAGATTTCAAGAGACCCAGTACTTC.

The chain couples TRBV2 to TRBJ1-4, with 7 bases fitting TRBD1. CDR1 and CDR2 from the germline V gene are SNHLY and FYNNEI. After removal of 4 bases from V and 3 bases from J, the junction contained 2 bases not matched to a gene. This CDR3 has 14 residues. CDR3 bases: TGTGCCAGCAGTGGACAGGGCGCTAATGAAAAACTGTTTTTT. Its translation: CASSGQGANEKLFF.

The V call is TRBV19, the J call TRBJ1-2, with a tentative D call TRBD1 (5 bases). The CDR3 totals 13 residues. Deletions cut 5 bases from V and 8 bases from J, with 15 bases between. Germline V lookup: CDR1 LNHDA, CDR2 SQIVND (reference sequence). As DNA, the CDR3 is TGTGCCAGTAGTCGGGGGATGAGGGTAGGCTACACCTTC. The encoded protein is CASSRGMRVGYTF.

V usage is TRBV18 and J usage is TRBJ1-1; tentative D call: TRBD1 (6 bases). CDR1 is KGHSH and CDR2 is LQKENI in the germline V gene. Trimming removed 3 bases at V and 0 bases at J, with 14 bases between. This CDR3 contains 16 residues. The CDR3 loop reads CASSPYNTGMNTEAFF. The CDR3 DNA is TGTGCCAGCTCACCGTATAACACAGGGATGAACACTGAAGCTTTCTTT. The variable domain in full, completed from reference TRBV18 and TRBJ1-1, reads NAGVMQNPRHLVRRRGQEARLRCSPMKGHSHVYWYRQLPEEGLKFMVYLQKENIIDESGMPKERFSAEFPKEGPSILRIQQVVRGDSAAYFCASSPYNTGMNTEAFFGQGTRLTVV.

The chain recombines TRBV29-1 with TRBJ2-3, with D maybe TRBD1 (5 bases). V was shortened by 0 bases and J by 8 bases, with 9 bases between the two germline ends. The CDR3 is made up of 12 amino acids. CDR1 and CDR2 (germline): SQVTM, ANQGSEA. CDR3: CSVEEGHATQYF. Written as DNA, the CDR3 is TGCAGCGTTGAAGAGGGGCATGCTACGCAGTATTTT.

The chain is built from TRBV27 and TRBJ1-5; 7 bases agree with TRBD1. CDR3 length: 15 residues. The trim removed 2 bases at V and 6 bases at J, leaving 7 bases unmatched. Germline loops: CDR1 MNHEY, CDR2 SMNVEV (reference sequence). The CDR3: CASSLKGAPGQPQHF. The CDR3 region has the DNA TGTGCCAGCAGTTTAAAGGGGGCACCGGGTCAGCCCCAGCATTTT.

The count of this clone is one. The CDR3 protein is CASSFRQGDYTEAFF. CDR3 nucleotides: TGTGCCAGCAGTTTCCGACAGGGAGATTACACTGAAGCTTTCTTT. The gene calls are TRBV6-2 or TRBV6-3 and TRBJ1-1, with 7 positions matching TRBD1. This CDR3 region has 15 residues. V lost 4 bases to trimming and J lost 3 bases; unmatched junction nucleotides: 8. The germline V gene has CDR1 MNHEY and CDR2 SVGEGT.

The V gene is TRBV4-3, the J gene TRBJ1-6, with TRBD1 matching over 7 bases. CDR1 LGHNA and CDR2 YSLEER come from the germline V gene. The CDR3 totals 17 residues. After removal of 0 bases from V and 8 bases from J, the junction contained 10 bases not matched to a gene. This CDR3 is CASSQDSPAGGDSPLHF. The CDR3 DNA reads TGCGCCAGCAGCCAAGATAGCCCGGCAGGGGGTGATTCACCCCTCCACTTT.

J is TRBJ1-2 and V is TRBV15; no definite D call. Trimming left V 0 bases short and J 2 bases short, with 4 bases between. CDR3 length equals 13 residues. Germline CDR1 is LNHNV and CDR2 is YYDKDF (reference sequence). The CDR3 spells CATSRDPNYGYTF. Written as DNA, the CDR3 is TGTGCCACCAGCAGAGATCCAAACTATGGCTACACCTTC.

The chain couples TRBV6-1 to TRBJ1-5, with D maybe TRBD1 (6 bases). The CDR3 is 15 amino acids. Germline values: CDR1 MNHNS, CDR2 SASEGT. V was clipped by 3 bases and J by 5 bases, with 14 bases between them. CDR3 DNA: TGTGCCAGCAGTGAGGTAGACAGACAGGATCAGCCCCAGCATTTT. This sequence encodes CASSEVDRQDQPQHF.

This rearrangement joins TRBV5-1 to TRBJ2-6, with 9 bases fitting TRBD1. CDR1 and CDR2 from the germline V gene are SGHRS and YFSETQ. The CDR3 length is 19 residues. Trimming cost V 4 bases and J 2 bases; bases outside gene matches: 13. The DNA of the CDR3 is TGCGCCAGCAGCCCAGTTTTTGGGACAGGGATACCTGGGGCCAACGTCCTGACTTTC. This sequence encodes CASSPVFGTGIPGANVLTF.

This clone was observed a few times. The CDR3 bases are TGTGCTAGTGGTTTGGGGACAGCTAGCAATCAGCCCCAGCATTTT. Its protein is CASGLGTASNQPQHF. The rearrangement joins TRBV12-5 to TRBJ1-5; tentatively, D is TRBD1 (6 bases). Germline-derived CDR1 and CDR2 are LGHNT and FRNRAP. Trimming took off 1 base at V and 0 bases at J, with 7 bases between the two ends. This CDR3 spans 15 amino acids.

The chain links TRBV7-2 to TRBJ2-2; TRBD1 aligns across 9 bases. The V gene's germline CDR1 is SGHTA and CDR2 FQGNSA. The CDR3 runs to 14 residues. Losses at the gene ends were 5 bases for V and 6 bases for J; bases not matched to a gene: 4. The CDR3, as DNA: TGTGCCAGCAGCATTGGGACAGGGTCCGGGGAGCTGTTTTTT. This codes for CASSIGTGSGELFF.

The J gene is TRBJ2-2, the V gene TRBV6-5, with TRBD1 matching 8 bases. Losses at the gene ends were 9 bases for V and 0 bases for J; bases not matched to a gene: 3. Germline V lookup: CDR1 MNHEY, CDR2 SVGAGI. The CDR3 totals 14 residues. The CDR3 loop reads CARQGASNTGELFF. CDR3 nucleotide sequence: TGTGCCAGGCAGGGGGCGTCGAACACCGGGGAGCTGTTTTTT.

The table lists this clone with a count of one. The chain is built from TRBV5-1 and TRBJ2-1; 8 nucleotides line up with TRBD1. V was clipped by 0 bases and J by 9 bases; unmatched bases: 5. Germline CDR1 SGHRS, CDR2 YFSETQ. This CDR3 has 14 amino acids. The CDR3 loop is CASSLGTGKGEQFF. DNA of the CDR3: TGCGCCAGCAGCTTGGGGACAGGGAAGGGTGAGCAGTTCTTC.

The J gene is TRBJ2-1, the V gene TRBV29-1, with D unclear. Germline CDR1 and CDR2: SQVTM and ANQGSEA. Trimming cost V 7 bases and J 4 bases, with 5 bases left between them. This CDR3 region has 10 residues. CDR3 nucleotides: TGCAGCGCCCTATACAATGAGCAGTTCTTC. Translated: CSALYNEQFF.

V gene TRBV5-4 combines with J gene TRBJ2-1, with 13 positions matching TRBD2. Looked up from germline, CDR1 is SGHNT and CDR2 is YYREEE (reference sequence). V gave up 4 bases and J gave up 7 bases; unmatched junction bases: 8. This CDR3 comprises 16 residues. For the CDR3, the DNA is TGTGCCAGCAGCCCGCGGACTAGCGGGGGAACTAATGAGCAGTTCTTC. This gives the protein CASSPRTSGGTNEQFF.

This clone was detected only once. V usage is TRBV9 and J usage is TRBJ2-1; D possibly corresponds to TRBD2 (5 bases). CDR1 SGDLS and CDR2 YYNGEE come from the germline V gene. This CDR3 contains 15 residues. V was shortened by 0 bases and J by 2 bases, with 9 bases between the two germline ends. CDR3 sequence: CASSVGGSTYNEQFF. In nucleotides, the CDR3 is TGTGCCAGCAGCGTAGGAGGGTCCACCTACAATGAGCAGTTCTTC.

This clone was detected only a few times. CDR3 amino acids: CASCLETANTEAFF. The DNA of the CDR3 is TGCGCCAGCTGTTTGGAGACAGCCAACACTGAAGCTTTCTTT. The rearrangement joins TRBV5-1 to TRBJ1-1, with D possibly being TRBD1 (5 bases). Germline CDR1 is SGHRS and CDR2 is YFSETQ. Trimming took off 7 bases at V and 2 bases at J, with 15 bases between the two ends. This CDR3 has 14 residues.

CDR3 protein: CASSQGAGSNQPQHF. CDR3 DNA sequence: TGCGCCAGCAGCCAAGGGGCCGGAAGCAATCAGCCCCAGCATTTT. The chain combines TRBV4-3 with TRBJ1-5, with D uncertain. The CDR3 length is 15 residues. CDR1 is LGHNA, CDR2 YSLEER, per germline. V lost 1 base, J lost 1 base, and 8 bases lay in between.

The V and J genes are TRBV21-1 and TRBJ2-2; whether TRBD1, the table's D call, matches the DNA was not checked. TRBV21-1 is a recognized pseudogene. The CDR3 loop spans 15 amino acids. The CDR3 reads CASSRGQTNTGELFF. The CDR3 coding sequence is TGTGCCAGCAGCCGGGGACAGACGAACACCGGGGAGCTGTTTTTT.

The chain employs TRBV19 and TRBJ2-7; 9 positions agree with TRBD2. V shed 8 bases, J shed 5 bases, and the junction held 16 bases outside the gene matches. This CDR3 has 16 amino acids. Germline V lookup: CDR1 LNHDA, CDR2 SQIVND (reference sequence). Here the CDR3 reads CASEGTSRGSLHEQYF. Here the CDR3 DNA reads TGTGCCAGTGAGGGGACTAGCCGGGGTAGTCTCCACGAGCAGTACTTC.

This clone was observed once. This chain uses TRBV5-4 with TRBJ2-1; 7 bases agree with TRBD2. CDR1 is SGHNT, CDR2 YYREEE, per germline (reference sequence). The junction had 6 bases not matched to a gene; V was cut back by 3 bases and J by 0 bases. The CDR3 runs 16 residues. The CDR3 DNA reads TGTGCCAGCAGCTCGGGGGGTCCAAGCTCCTACAATGAGCAGTTCTTC. Translating gives CASSSGGPSSYNEQFF.

This chain connects TRBV5-1 to TRBJ1-4; D is perhaps TRBD1 (5 bases). The CDR3 totals 15 residues. V was trimmed by 4 bases and J by 6 bases, leaving 16 bases between them. Germline values: CDR1 SGHRS, CDR2 YFSETQ. CDR3 DNA: TGCGCCAGCAGCCCCACGGGGGGGAGATATGAAAAACTGTTTTTT. Translated: CASSPTGGRYEKLFF.